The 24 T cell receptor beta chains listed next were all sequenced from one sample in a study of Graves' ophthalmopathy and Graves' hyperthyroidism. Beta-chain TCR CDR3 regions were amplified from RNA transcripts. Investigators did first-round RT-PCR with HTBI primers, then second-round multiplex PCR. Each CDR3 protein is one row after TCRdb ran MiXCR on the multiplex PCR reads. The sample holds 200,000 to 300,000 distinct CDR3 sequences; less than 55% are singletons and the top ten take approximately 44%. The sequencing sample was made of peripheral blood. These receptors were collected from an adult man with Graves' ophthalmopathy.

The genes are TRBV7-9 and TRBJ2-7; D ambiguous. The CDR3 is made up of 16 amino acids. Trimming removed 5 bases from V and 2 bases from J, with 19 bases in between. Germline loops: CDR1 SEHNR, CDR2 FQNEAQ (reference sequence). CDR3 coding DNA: TGTGCCAGCAGCCAAGTCGACTCGTTGACAACCTACGAGCAGTACTTC. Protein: CASSQVDSLTTYEQYF.

CDR3 DNA sequence: TGTGCCAGCAATCCCTGGAGGGGCACTGGAAACACCATATATTTT. It encodes CASNPWRGTGNTIYF. This sequence joins TRBV19 and TRBJ1-3, with a tentative D call TRBD1 (5 bases). Germline lookup yields CDR1 LNHDA and CDR2 SQIVND (reference sequence). V dropped 9 bases and J dropped 2 bases, with 17 bases sitting between them. This CDR3 has 15 amino acids. The entire variable domain, with the rest obtained from reference TRBV19 and TRBJ1-3, is as follows: DGGITQSPKYLFRKEGQNVTLSCEQNLNHDAMYWYRQDPGQGLRLIYYSQIVNDFQKGDIAEGYSVSREKKESFPLTVTSAQKNPTAFYLCASNPWRGTGNTIYFGEGSWLTVV.

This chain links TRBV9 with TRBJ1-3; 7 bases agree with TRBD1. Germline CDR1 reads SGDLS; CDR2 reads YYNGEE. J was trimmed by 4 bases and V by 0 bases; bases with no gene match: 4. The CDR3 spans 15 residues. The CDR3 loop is CASSVARGGGNTIYF. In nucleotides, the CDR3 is TGTGCCAGCAGCGTAGCCAGGGGGGGAGGAAACACCATATATTTT.

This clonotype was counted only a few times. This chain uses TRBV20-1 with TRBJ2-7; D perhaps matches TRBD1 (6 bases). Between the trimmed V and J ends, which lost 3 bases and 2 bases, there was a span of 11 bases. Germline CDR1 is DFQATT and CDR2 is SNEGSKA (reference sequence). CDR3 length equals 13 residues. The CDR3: CSARTGSPYEQYF. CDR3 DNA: TGCAGTGCTAGGACAGGTTCTCCCTACGAGCAGTACTTC.

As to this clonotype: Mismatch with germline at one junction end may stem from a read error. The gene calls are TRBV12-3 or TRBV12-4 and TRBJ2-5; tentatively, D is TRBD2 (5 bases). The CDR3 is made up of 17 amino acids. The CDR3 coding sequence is TGTGCCAGCAGCTTAGGCCGTGGGCGGGCGAGACAAGAGACCCAGTACTTC. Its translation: CASSLGRGRARQETQYF.

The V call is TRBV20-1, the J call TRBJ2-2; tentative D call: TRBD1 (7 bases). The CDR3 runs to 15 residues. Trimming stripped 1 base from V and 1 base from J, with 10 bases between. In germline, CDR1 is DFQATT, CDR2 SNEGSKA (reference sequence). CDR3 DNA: TGCAGTGCTAGAGGACAGGGAGGGAACACCGGGGAGCTGTTTTTT. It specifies CSARGQGGNTGELFF.

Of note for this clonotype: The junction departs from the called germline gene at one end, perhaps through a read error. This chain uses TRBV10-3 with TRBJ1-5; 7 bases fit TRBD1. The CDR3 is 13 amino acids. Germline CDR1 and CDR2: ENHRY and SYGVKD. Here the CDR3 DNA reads TGTGCCGTCAGTGAGGGGGCCGTTCAGCCCCAGCATTTT. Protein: CAVSEGAVQPQHF.

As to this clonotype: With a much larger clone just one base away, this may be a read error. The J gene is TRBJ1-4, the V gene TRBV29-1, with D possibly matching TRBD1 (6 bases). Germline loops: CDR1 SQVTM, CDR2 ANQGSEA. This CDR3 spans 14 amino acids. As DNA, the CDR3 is TGCAGCGTTGCCCCAACAGGGAATGAGGAAAAACTGTCTTTT. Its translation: CSVAPTGNEEKLSF. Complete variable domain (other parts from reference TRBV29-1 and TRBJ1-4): SAVISQKPSRDICQRGTSLTIQCQVDSQVTMMFWYRQQPGQSLTLIATANQGSEATYESGFVIDKFPISRPNLTFSTLTVSNMSPEDSSIYLCSVAPTGNEEKLSFGSGTQLSVL.

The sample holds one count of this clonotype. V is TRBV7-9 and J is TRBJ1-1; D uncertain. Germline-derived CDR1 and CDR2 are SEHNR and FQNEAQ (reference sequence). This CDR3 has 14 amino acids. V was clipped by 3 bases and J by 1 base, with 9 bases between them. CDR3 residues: CASSFPGRNTEAFF. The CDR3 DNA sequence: TGTGCCAGCAGCTTTCCAGGAAGGAACACTGAAGCTTTCTTT.

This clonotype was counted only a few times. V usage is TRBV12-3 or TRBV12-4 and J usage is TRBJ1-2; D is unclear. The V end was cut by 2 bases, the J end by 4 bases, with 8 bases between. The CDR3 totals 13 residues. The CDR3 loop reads CASSLSGGYGYTF. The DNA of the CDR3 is TGTGCCAGCAGTTTATCAGGAGGCTATGGCTACACCTTC.

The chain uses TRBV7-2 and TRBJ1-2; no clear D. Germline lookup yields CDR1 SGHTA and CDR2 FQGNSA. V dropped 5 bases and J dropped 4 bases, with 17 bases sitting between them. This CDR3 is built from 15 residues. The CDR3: CASSLIRGGAYGYTF. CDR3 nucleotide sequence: TGTGCCAGCAGCCTCATACGGGGTGGCGCCTATGGCTACACCTTC.

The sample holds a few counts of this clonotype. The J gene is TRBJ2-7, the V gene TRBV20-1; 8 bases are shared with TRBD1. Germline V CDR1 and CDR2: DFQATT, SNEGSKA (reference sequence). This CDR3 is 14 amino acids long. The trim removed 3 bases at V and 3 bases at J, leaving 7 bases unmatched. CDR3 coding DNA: TGCAGTGCTAGCCGGACAGGGAGCGGCTACGAGCAGTACTTC. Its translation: CSASRTGSGYEQYF.

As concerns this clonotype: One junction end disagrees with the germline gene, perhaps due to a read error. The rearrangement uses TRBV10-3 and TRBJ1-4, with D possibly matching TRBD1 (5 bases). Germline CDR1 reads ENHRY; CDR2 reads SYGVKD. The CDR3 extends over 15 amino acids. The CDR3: CAVSEQGGEIEKLFF. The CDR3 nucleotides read TGTGCCGTCAGTGAGCAGGGAGGGGAGATCGAAAAACTGTTTTTT.

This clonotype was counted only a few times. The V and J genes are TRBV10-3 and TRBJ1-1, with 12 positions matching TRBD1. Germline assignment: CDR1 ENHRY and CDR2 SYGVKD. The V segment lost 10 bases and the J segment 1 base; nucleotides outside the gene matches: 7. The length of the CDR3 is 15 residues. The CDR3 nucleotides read TGTGCCACCACCGGGACAGGGGGCTCGAACACTGAAGCTTTCTTT. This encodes CATTGTGGSNTEAFF.

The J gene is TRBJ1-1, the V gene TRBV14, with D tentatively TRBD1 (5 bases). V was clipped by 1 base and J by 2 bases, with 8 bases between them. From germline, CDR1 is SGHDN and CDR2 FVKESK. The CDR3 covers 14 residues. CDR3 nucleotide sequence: TGTGCCAGCAGCCAAGGGGGCAGTAACACTGAAGCTTTCTTT. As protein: CASSQGGSNTEAFF. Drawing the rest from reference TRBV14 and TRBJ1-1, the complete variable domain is EAGVTQFPSHSVIEKGQTVTLRCDPISGHDNLYWYRRVMGKEIKFLLHFVKESKQDESGMPNNRFLAERTGGTYSTLKVQPAELEDSGVYFCASSQGGSNTEAFFGQGTRLTVV.

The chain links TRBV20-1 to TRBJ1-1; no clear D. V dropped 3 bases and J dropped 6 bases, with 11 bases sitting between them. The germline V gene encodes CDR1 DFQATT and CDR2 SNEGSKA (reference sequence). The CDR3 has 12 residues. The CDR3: CSASYSPAEAFF. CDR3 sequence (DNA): TGCAGTGCTAGCTATTCCCCAGCTGAAGCTTTCTTT.

Here the CDR3 reads CASSIGRAGELFF. In DNA, the CDR3 is TGTGCCAGTAGTATTGGGAGGGCCGGGGAGCTGTTTTTT. The rearrangement uses TRBV19 and TRBJ2-2; TRBD2 aligns across 7 bases. The ends lost 3 bases at V and 6 bases at J; junction bases unmatched: 1. Germline CDR1 LNHDA, CDR2 SQIVND (reference sequence). The CDR3 is 13 residues long.

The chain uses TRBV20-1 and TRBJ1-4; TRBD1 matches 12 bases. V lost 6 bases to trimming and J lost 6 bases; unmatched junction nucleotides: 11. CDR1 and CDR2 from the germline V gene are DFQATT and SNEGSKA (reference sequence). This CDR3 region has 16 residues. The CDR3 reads CSARRGTGGQDEKLFF. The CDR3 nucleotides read TGCAGTGCGCGACGGGGGACAGGGGGCCAGGATGAAAAACTGTTTTTT.

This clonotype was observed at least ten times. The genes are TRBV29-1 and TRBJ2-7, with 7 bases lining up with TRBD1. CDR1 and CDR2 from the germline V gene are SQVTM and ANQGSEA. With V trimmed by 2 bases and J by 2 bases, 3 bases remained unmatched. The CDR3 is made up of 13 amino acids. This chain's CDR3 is CSVERGQPYEQYF. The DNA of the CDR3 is TGCAGCGTTGAACGGGGACAGCCCTACGAGCAGTACTTC.

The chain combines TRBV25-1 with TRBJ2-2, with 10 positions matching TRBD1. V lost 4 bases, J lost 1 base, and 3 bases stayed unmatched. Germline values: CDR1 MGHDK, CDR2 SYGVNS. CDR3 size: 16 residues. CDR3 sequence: CASSARTGGNTGELFF. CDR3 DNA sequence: TGTGCCAGCAGTGCCCGGACAGGGGGGAACACCGGGGAGCTGTTTTTT.

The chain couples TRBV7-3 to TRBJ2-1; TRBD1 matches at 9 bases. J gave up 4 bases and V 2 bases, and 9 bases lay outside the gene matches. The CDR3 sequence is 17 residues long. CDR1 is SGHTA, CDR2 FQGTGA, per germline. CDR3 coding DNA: TGTGCCAGCAGCTTAGGGGCACAGGGGGCCGGGTACAATGAGCAGTTCTTC. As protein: CASSLGAQGAGYNEQFF.

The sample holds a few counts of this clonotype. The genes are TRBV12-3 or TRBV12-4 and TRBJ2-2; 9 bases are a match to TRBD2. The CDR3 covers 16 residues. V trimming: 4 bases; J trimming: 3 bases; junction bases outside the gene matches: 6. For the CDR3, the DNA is TGTGCCAGCAGTTGGAGCGGGGGGAGGGACACCGGGGAGCTGTTTTTT. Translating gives CASSWSGGRDTGELFF.

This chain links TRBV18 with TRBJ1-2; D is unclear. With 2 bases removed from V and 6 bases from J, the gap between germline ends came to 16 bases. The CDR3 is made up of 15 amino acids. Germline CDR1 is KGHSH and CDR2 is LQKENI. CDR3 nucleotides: TGTGCCAGCTCACCATATCGGCCCACGGAGGATGGCTACACCTTC. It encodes CASSPYRPTEDGYTF.

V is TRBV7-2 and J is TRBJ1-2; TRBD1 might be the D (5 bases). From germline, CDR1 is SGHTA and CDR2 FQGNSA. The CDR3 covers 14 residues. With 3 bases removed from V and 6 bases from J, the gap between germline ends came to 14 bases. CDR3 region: CASSLKTGGDGYTF. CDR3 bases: TGTGCCAGCAGCTTGAAAACCGGGGGAGATGGCTACACCTTC.